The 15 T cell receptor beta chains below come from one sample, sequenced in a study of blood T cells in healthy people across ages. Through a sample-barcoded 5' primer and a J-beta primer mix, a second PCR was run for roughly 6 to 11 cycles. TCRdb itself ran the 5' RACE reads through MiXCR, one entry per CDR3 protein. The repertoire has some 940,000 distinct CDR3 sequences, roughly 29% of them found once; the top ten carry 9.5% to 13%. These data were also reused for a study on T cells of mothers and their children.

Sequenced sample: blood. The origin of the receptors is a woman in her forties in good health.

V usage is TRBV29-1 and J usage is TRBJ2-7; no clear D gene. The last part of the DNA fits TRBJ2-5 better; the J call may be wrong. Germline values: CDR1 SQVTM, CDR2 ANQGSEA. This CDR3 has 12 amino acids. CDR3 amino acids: CSVEVGLETQYF. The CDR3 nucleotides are TGCAGCGTTGAGGTGGGATTGGAGACCCAGTACTTC.

The CDR3 sequence: CASSLGGDVTEAFF. As DNA, the CDR3 is TGTGCCAGCAGTTTAGGTGGGGATGTCACTGAAGCTTTCTTT. This sequence joins TRBV28 and TRBJ1-1; no reliable D call. The germline gives CDR1 MDHEN, CDR2 SYDVKM. V was cut by 2 bases and J by 4 bases, with 11 bases left in between. The CDR3 covers 14 residues.

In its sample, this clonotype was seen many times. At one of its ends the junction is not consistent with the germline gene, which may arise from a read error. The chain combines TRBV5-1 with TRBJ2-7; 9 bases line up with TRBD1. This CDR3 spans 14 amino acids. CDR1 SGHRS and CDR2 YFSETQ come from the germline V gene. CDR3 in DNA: TGTGCCAGCAGGCCCGGGACAGGGTCCTACGAGCAGTACTTC. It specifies CASRPGTGSYEQYF.

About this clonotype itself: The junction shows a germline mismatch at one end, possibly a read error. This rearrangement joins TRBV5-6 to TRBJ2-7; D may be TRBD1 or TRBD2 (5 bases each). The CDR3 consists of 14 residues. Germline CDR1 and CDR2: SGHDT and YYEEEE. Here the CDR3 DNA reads TGTGCCAACAGCCCTACCGGGACGACCTACGAGCAGTACTTC. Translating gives CANSPTGTTYEQYF.

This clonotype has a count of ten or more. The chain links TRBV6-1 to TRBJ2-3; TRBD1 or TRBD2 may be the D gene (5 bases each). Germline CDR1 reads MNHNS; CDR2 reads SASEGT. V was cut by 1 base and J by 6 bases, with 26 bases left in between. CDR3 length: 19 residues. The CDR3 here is CASSEVGLFWGKGIDTQYF. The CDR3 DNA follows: TGTGCCAGCAGTGAAGTGGGTTTATTTTGGGGGAAAGGAATTGATACGCAGTATTTT.

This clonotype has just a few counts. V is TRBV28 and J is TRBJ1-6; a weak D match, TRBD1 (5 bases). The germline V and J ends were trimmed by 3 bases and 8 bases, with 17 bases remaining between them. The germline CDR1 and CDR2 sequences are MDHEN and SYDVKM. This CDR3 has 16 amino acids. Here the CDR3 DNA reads TGTGCCAGCAGTTTCCCCTTAGGACTGGGACATTCACCCCTCCACTTT. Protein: CASSFPLGLGHSPLHF. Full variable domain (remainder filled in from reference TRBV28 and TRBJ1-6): DVKVTQSSRYLVKRTGEKVFLECVQDMDHENMFWYRQDPGLGLRLIYFSYDVKMKEKGDIPEGYSVSREKKERFSLILESASTNQTSMYLCASSFPLGLGHSPLHFGNGTRLTVT.

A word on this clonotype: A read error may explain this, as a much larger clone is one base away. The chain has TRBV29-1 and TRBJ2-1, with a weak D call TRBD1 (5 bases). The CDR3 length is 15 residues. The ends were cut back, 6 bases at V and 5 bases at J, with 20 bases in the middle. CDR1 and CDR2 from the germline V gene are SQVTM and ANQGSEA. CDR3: CSVADLSVQDNEQFF. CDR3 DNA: TGCAGCGTGGCAGATTTATCCGTACAGGACAATGAGCAGTTCTTC.

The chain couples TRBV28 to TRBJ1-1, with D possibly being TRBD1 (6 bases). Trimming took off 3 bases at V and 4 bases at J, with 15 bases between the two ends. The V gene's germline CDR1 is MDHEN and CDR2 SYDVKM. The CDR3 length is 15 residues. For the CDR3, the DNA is TGTGCCAGCAGTTTTAGAGTCAGGGGAGGCACTGAAGCTTTCTTT. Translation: CASSFRVRGGTEAFF.

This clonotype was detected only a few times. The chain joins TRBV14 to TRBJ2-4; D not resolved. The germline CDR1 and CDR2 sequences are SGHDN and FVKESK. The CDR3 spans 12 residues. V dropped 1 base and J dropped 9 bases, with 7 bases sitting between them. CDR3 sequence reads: CASSQGGLIQYF. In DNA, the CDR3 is TGTGCCAGCAGCCAAGGCGGTCTCATTCAGTACTTC.

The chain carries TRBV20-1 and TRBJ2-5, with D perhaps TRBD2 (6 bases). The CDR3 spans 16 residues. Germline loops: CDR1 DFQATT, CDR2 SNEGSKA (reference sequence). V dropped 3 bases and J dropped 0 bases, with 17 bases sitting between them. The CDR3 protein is CSASETLAAYQETQYF. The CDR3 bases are TGCAGTGCTAGTGAAACTTTAGCGGCTTACCAAGAGACCCAGTACTTC.

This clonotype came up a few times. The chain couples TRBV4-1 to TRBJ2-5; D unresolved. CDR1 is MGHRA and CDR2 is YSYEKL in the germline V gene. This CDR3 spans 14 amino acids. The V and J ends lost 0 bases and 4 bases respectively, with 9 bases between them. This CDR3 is CASSQEPEAETQYF. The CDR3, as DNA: TGCGCCAGCAGCCAAGAACCCGAGGCAGAGACCCAGTACTTC.

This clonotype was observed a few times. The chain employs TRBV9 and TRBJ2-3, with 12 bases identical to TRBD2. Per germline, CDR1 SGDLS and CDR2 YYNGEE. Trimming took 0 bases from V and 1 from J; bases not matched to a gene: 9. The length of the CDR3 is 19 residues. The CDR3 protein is CASSVASSGGAARTDTQYF. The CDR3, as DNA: TGTGCCAGCAGCGTAGCCTCTAGCGGGGGGGCGGCTCGCACAGATACGCAGTATTTT.

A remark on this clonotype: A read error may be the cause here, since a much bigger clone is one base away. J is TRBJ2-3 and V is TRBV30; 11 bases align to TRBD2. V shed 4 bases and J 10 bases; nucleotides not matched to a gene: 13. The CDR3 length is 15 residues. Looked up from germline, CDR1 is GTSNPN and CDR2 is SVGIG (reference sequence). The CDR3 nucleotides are TGTGCCTGGATCCCTAGCGGGGGGCCCCCGGATGCGCAGTATTTT. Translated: CAWIPSGGPPDAQYF.

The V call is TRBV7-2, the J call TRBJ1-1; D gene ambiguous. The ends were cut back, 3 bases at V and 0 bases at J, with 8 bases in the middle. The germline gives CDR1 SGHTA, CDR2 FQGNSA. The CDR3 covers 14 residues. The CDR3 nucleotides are TGTGCCAGCAGCTTGCAAACGGTGAACACTGAAGCTTTCTTT. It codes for CASSLQTVNTEAFF.

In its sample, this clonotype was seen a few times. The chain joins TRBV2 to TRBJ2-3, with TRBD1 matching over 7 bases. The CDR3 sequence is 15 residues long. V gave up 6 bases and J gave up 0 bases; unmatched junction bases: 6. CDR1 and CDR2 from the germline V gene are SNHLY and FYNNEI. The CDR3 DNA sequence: TGTGCCAGCAGCCTTGGGACAGAGAGCACAGATACGCAGTATTTT. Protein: CASSLGTESTDTQYF.